Presented here are 9 T cell receptor beta chains from one specimen sequenced in a study of chemoradiotherapy in HPV16-positive cancers. Only in-frame clones appear in the TCRdb table, and some are missing; sequencing was by immunoSEQ multiplex PCR. The table has about 10,000 clones, 65% to 70% seen once. Sample collection was performed from a patient who underwent chemoradiotherapy. The receptors originated from a human donor with HPV-associated anogenital cancer.

The chain combines TRBV5-3 with TRBJ2-7, with 8 bases matching TRBD1. TRBV5-3 is marked as an open reading frame, function uncertain. CDR3 size: 20 residues. V lost 5 bases and J lost 2; bases outside the gene matches: 24. The CDR3 nucleotides read TGTGCCAGAAGTTATGGACCGGGACAGGAAAGGCGGTGGGGTCCCTACGAGCAGTACTTC. Its translation: CARSYGPGQERRWGPYEQYF.

The chain links TRBV7-9 to TRBJ1-1; no clear D gene. This CDR3 contains 16 residues. CDR1 and CDR2 from the germline V gene are SEHNR and FQNEAQ (reference sequence). With 5 bases removed from V and 1 base from J, the gap between germline ends came to 17 bases. The CDR3 sequence is CASSPFSAAGNTEAFF. CDR3 sequence (DNA): TGTGCCAGCAGCCCCTTCAGTGCCGCGGGGAACACTGAAGCTTTCTTT.

The chain links TRBV11-3 to TRBJ2-3; a weak D match, TRBD2 (6 bases). V gave up 0 bases and J gave up 14 bases, with 12 bases separating them. This CDR3 is 12 amino acids long. Germline V gene data show CDR1 as SGHNT and CDR2 as YENEEA. CDR3 in DNA: TGTGCCAGCAGCTTAGATGACGGGGGTCGGTATTTT. Translation gives CASSLDDGGRYF.

The V gene is TRBV10-1, the J gene TRBJ2-3; possibly TRBD2 for D (6 bases). Germline CDR1 WNHNN, CDR2 SYGVQD (reference sequence). The CDR3 is 16 residues long. V was shortened by 0 bases and J by 6 bases, with 16 bases between the two germline ends. The CDR3 loop is CASSESIGGGLDTQYF. The CDR3 region has the DNA TGCGCCAGCAGTGAGTCGATAGGTGGGGGACTTGATACGCAGTATTTT.

This chain links TRBV6-1 with TRBJ1-2; D ambiguous. The germline V and J ends were trimmed by 8 bases and 4 bases, with 14 bases remaining between them. Germline lookup yields CDR1 MNHNS and CDR2 SASEGT. The length of the CDR3 is 13 residues. CDR3 loop: CASLPPWPYGYTF. CDR3 nucleotides: TGTGCCAGCCTACCTCCCTGGCCCTATGGCTACACCTTC.

This clone was recorded a few times. J is TRBJ1-2 and V is TRBV25-1; the D gene is possibly TRBD1 (6 bases). The CDR3 is 15 amino acids. The germline V gene encodes CDR1 MGHDK and CDR2 SYGVNS. Trimming took 1 base from V and 3 from J, leaving 12 bases between them. DNA of the CDR3: TGTGCCAGCAGTGAATCCCGGGGGCTGGACTATGGCTACACCTTC. As protein: CASSESRGLDYGYTF.

This chain joins TRBV5-6 and TRBJ1-2, with 10 bases matching TRBD1. CDR1 SGHDT and CDR2 YYEEEE come from the germline V gene. After removal of 5 bases from V and 2 bases from J, the junction contained 6 bases not matched to a gene. The CDR3 consists of 15 residues. Here the CDR3 DNA reads TGTGCCAGCAGAATGTGGGGACAGGGGAACTATGGCTACACCTTC. Translation gives CASRMWGQGNYGYTF.

This chain links TRBV10-3 with TRBJ2-1, with 8 bases that match TRBD1. V dropped 6 bases and J dropped 2; count of bases not matched to a gene: 6. The germline gives CDR1 ENHRY, CDR2 SYGVKD. This CDR3 contains 15 residues. The CDR3 bases are TGTGCCATCAGGGATGGACAGGGTGCCTACAATGAGCAGTTCTTC. It yields the protein CAIRDGQGAYNEQFF.

V is TRBV19 and J is TRBJ1-1; 8 bases line up with TRBD1. V shed 2 bases and J 6 bases; nucleotides not matched to a gene: 14. CDR3 size: 17 residues. From germline, CDR1 is LNHDA and CDR2 SQIVND (reference sequence). As DNA, the CDR3 is TGTGCCAGTAGTATAAGCACAGGGGGAGCTTTCGGCGCTGAAGCTTTCTTT. It encodes CASSISTGGAFGAEAFF.